This TCR beta chain was recovered during a study of blood T cell repertoires in COVID-19. Study at large: Italy, Spain and the United States were the sources of the convalescent and acute COVID-19 samples.

Unmatched junction bases numbered 6, after V lost 6 bases and J lost 5 bases. Germline CDR1 and CDR2: MRHNA and SNTAGT. The length of the CDR3 is 14 residues. Original analysis: Reference gene primer amplification in the assay estimated nucleated cell counts. Libraries were prepared by immunoSEQ multiplex PCR; TCRdb keeps only in-frame clonotypes and omits some of them. That table supplies the V and J calls and clone size; D and trimming were determined from the DNA. Of around 290,000 clones in the sample, around 89% are singletons; the top ten hold approximately 4.3%. The TCR comes from a man aged 40-49 years with acute or convalescent COVID-19. Source material: peripheral blood. The chain has TRBV6-4 and TRBJ1-5; 8 bases line up with TRBD1. The CDR3 here is CASSETGVDQPQHF. CDR3 coding DNA: TGTGCCAGCAGCGAGACAGGGGTAGATCAGCCCCAGCATTTT.